This T cell receptor beta chain was identified in a study of cytomegalovirus exposure and HLA in healthy donors. Study observations and caveats: For most TCR beta V segments, an earlier analysis put the productive rate at about 87% or about 30% of the time.

Amplification used 60 Vbeta primers and 13 Jbeta primers. TCRdb keeps only in-frame clones here, not all; method: immunoSEQ multiplex PCR. Of 95,000 to 150,000 clones listed, over 80% are singletons. Germline lookup yields CDR1 LGHNT and CDR2 FRNRAP. This CDR3 spans 13 amino acids. V lost 6 bases to trimming and J lost 2 bases; unmatched junction nucleotides: 3. Notes on this clone: Its antigen is unidentified.

The rearrangement joins TRBV12-5 to TRBJ2-5; 7 bases are shared with TRBD2. The specimen was PBMCs. This sequence originates from a man under 40 in good health and CMV-seronegative. The CDR3 here is CASGPSGQETQYF. The CDR3 DNA reads as TGTGCTAGTGGCCCTAGCGGACAAGAGACCCAGTACTTC.